This is a list of T cell receptor beta chains from one sample in a study of CD8 T cells in ankylosing spondylitis. TCRdb passed the 5' RACE reads through MiXCR, listing each CDR3 protein once. The data contain 150,000 to 200,000 distinct CDR3 sequences, around a third of them seen just once; the ten biggest clones take up around 6.2%. Sequenced input: synovial fluid, either unsorted or a sorted T cell fraction (not recorded which). These receptors all stem from a male donor with ankylosing spondylitis. CDR3s include the opening cysteine and the closing phenylalanine or tryptophan. The D gene is left open where the match is weak. Not all rows give a size; the values are once, few, many and, for expanded clones, a class.

V: TRBV11-2
J: TRBJ1-2
D: -
size: -
DNA: TGTGCCAGCAGCTTAGATTTAGGGGGAGACTATGGCTACACCTTC
CDR3: CASSLDLGGDYGYTF

V: TRBV28
J: TRBJ1-4
D: -
size: -
DNA: TGTGCCAGCAGACCCTCCGGGGGCTCAGAGGGTGAAAAACTGTTTTTT
CDR3: CASRPSGGSEGEKLFF

V: TRBV20-1
J: TRBJ2-7
D: TRBD1
size: few
DNA: TGCAGTGCTAGAAGACCCGGGACAGGGAGCGTCGAGTACTTC
CDR3: CSARRPGTGSVEYF

V: TRBV19
J: TRBJ2-2
D: -
size: -
DNA: TGTGCCAGTAGTCTTCCGAAGGGGCCCGGGGAGCTGTTTTTT
CDR3: CASSLPKGPGELFF

V: TRBV14
J: TRBJ2-3
D: TRBD2
size: -
DNA: TGTGCCAGCAGCCATTTGGGGGGGGTCACAGATACGCAGTATTTT
CDR3: CASSHLGGVTDTQYF

V: TRBV13
J: TRBJ1-6
D: TRBD1
size: few
DNA: TGTGCCAGCAGCTTAAGGGGCAGGGGGAATTCACCCCTCCACTTT
CDR3: CASSLRGRGNSPLHF

V: TRBV5-1
J: TRBJ2-2
D: -
size: few
DNA: TGCGCCAGCAGCCGGACCCGAGGCGGGGAGCTGTTTTTT
CDR3: CASSRTRGGELFF

V: TRBV7-2
J: TRBJ2-7
D: TRBD1
size: -
DNA: TGTGCCAGCAGCTTTAAGGGGGCCGGTTTCTACGAGCAGTACTTC
CDR3: CASSFKGAGFYEQYF

V: TRBV6-2/TRBV6-3
J: TRBJ2-7
D: TRBD2
size: -
DNA: TGTGCCAGCAGTCTGCTAGCGGGAACTCACGAGCAGTACTTC
CDR3: CASSLLAGTHEQYF

V: TRBV28
J: TRBJ1-1
D: TRBD1
size: few
DNA: TGTGCCAGCAGTGGGACCGGGACAGGAGCCCTCACTGAAGCTTTCTTT
CDR3: CASSGTGTGALTEAFF

V: TRBV3-1
J: TRBJ2-3
D: TRBD2
size: many
DNA: TGTGCCAGCAGCGGAATAGCGGGAAGGAGGTATTTT
CDR3: CASSGIAGRRYF

V: TRBV20-1
J: TRBJ2-5
D: -
size: -
DNA: TGCAGTGCTAGACTGTACCAAGAGACCCAGTACTTC
CDR3: CSARLYQETQYF

V: TRBV7-9
J: TRBJ1-5
D: -
size: -
DNA: TGTGCCAGCAGCGTTGGTTTGGGAGTCGGCAATCAGCCCCAGCATTTT
CDR3: CASSVGLGVGNQPQHF

V: TRBV7-2
J: TRBJ2-2
D: TRBD2
size: few
DNA: TGTGCCAGCAGCTTAGTGCTAGCGGGAGACTACGCCGGGGAGCTGTTTTTT
CDR3: CASSLVLAGDYAGELFF

V: TRBV12-3/TRBV12-4
J: TRBJ2-1
D: TRBD2
size: -
DNA: TGTGCCAGCAGGACTAGCGGGGGGCAGGATGAGCAGTTCTTC
CDR3: CASRTSGGQDEQFF

V: TRBV5-1
J: TRBJ2-2
D: -
size: -
DNA: TGCGCCAGCAGCTTCGCAGGTGGCGGGGAGCTGTTTTTT
CDR3: CASSFAGGGELFF

V: TRBV19
J: TRBJ2-5
D: -
size: -
DNA: TGTGCCAGTAGTCCAGGGGCGAGGCGGACCCAGTACTTC
CDR3: CASSPGARRTQYF

V: TRBV18
J: TRBJ2-3
D: TRBD1
size: few
DNA: TGTGCCAGCTCACTACAGGGGCCTAGCACAGATACGCAGTATTTT
CDR3: CASSLQGPSTDTQYF

V: TRBV28
J: TRBJ2-3
D: TRBD1
size: -
DNA: TGTGCCAGCAGTTCTATAGACAGGGTCAAAGATACGCAGTATTTT
CDR3: CASSSIDRVKDTQYF

V: TRBV7-8
J: TRBJ2-7
D: -
size: many
DNA: TGTGCCAGCAGCGAACGGACAGTCTACGAGCAGTACTTC
CDR3: CASSERTVYEQYF

V: TRBV29-1
J: TRBJ2-2
D: -
size: few
DNA: TGCAGCGTGAGGACAGCCACCGGGGAGCTGTTTTTT
CDR3: CSVRTATGELFF

V: TRBV6-2/TRBV6-3
J: TRBJ2-3
D: TRBD2
size: -
DNA: TGTGCCAGCAGTTGGGGTAGCGGGGGTCGGCCAGATACGCAGTATTTT
CDR3: CASSWGSGGRPDTQYF

V: TRBV28
J: TRBJ2-1
D: TRBD2
size: -
DNA: TGTGCCAGCAGTCCCCGGACTAGCGGGGGGGTTTCCAATGAGCAGTTCTTC
CDR3: CASSPRTSGGVSNEQFF

V: TRBV27
J: TRBJ2-3
D: -
size: -
DNA: TGTGCCAGCGGCCGGGACTACCTCCCAGGGGCGCAGTATTTT
CDR3: CASGRDYLPGAQYF

V: TRBV20-1
J: TRBJ1-3
D: -
size: -
DNA: TGCAGTGCTAGGGGAGGCGGCTCTGGAAACACCATATATTTT
CDR3: CSARGGGSGNTIYF

V: TRBV10-2
J: TRBJ2-6
D: TRBD1
size: -
DNA: TGCGCCAGCAGTGAGCCGCGACAGGGGGCAAAAGGGGCCAACGTCCTGACTTTC
CDR3: CASSEPRQGAKGANVLTF

V: TRBV5-1
J: TRBJ1-3
D: -
size: few
DNA: TGCGCCAGCAGCTTGGCCGAGGCCGCCGAGCCTGGAAACACCATATATTTT
CDR3: CASSLAEAAEPGNTIYF

V: TRBV11-2
J: TRBJ2-5
D: TRBD2
size: -
DNA: TGTGCCAGCAGCTTAAGGACTAGCGGGAGGTACCAAGAGACCCAGTACTTC
CDR3: CASSLRTSGRYQETQYF

V: TRBV5-1
J: TRBJ2-2
D: TRBD1
size: large
DNA: TGCGCCAGCAGCTTGTTGGGACAGACAAACACCGGGGAGCTGTTTTTT
CDR3: CASSLLGQTNTGELFF

V: TRBV20-1
J: TRBJ2-3
D: TRBD2
size: -
DNA: TGCAGTGCTAGTTCGCGGGAGGGCCTCTCAGATACGCAGTATTTT
CDR3: CSASSREGLSDTQYF

V: TRBV20-1
J: TRBJ1-1
D: -
size: -
DNA: TGCAGTGTAGGAAGGGGCCCCACTGAAGCTTTCTTT
CDR3: CSVGRGPTEAFF

V: TRBV5-6
J: TRBJ1-2
D: -
size: -
DNA: TGTGCCAGCAGCTTTAAAAGGGCAGGGGAAATCTCCACCTTC
CDR3: CASSFKRAGEISTF

V: TRBV20-1
J: TRBJ2-7
D: TRBD2
size: -
DNA: TGCAGTGCTCCCCCGGCAGCGGGAGGCACCTTTAGTTACGAGCAGTACTTC
CDR3: CSAPPAAGGTFSYEQYF

V: TRBV5-1
J: TRBJ2-7
D: -
size: once
DNA: TGCGCCAGCAGCTCGGGGGACACCCGTTCTAACGAGCAGTACTTC
CDR3: CASSSGDTRSNEQYF

V: TRBV3-1
J: TRBJ1-1
D: -
size: -
DNA: TGTGCCAGCAGCCGCTCGACAGGATTGAACACTGAAGCTTTCTTT
CDR3: CASSRSTGLNTEAFF

V: TRBV5-1
J: TRBJ2-3
D: TRBD2
size: few
DNA: TGCGCCAGCAGCCCGACGGGGGGGAGCGGAGATACGCAGTATTTT
CDR3: CASSPTGGSGDTQYF

V: TRBV2
J: TRBJ1-6
D: -
size: many
DNA: TGTGCCAGCGACTCGACAGGTTACTCACCCCTCCACTTT
CDR3: CASDSTGYSPLHF

V: TRBV7-2
J: TRBJ2-3
D: -
size: -
DNA: TGTGCCAGCAGCTTCGCCGCCCGGGATACGCAGTATTTT
CDR3: CASSFAARDTQYF